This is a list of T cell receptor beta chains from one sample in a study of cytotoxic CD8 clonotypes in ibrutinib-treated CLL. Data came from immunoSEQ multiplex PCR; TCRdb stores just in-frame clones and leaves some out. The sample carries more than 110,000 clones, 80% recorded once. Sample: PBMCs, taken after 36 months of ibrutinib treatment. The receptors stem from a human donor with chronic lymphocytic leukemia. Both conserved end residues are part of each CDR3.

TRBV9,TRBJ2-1,CASSVYPIETPLDEQFF
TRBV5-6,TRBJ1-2,CASSSGRMYYGYTF
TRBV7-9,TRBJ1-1,CASSRQVNTEAFF
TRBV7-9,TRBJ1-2,CASSLGQQNYGYTF
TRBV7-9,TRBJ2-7,CASSLEYEQYF
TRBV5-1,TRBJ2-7,CASSLGAPTYEQYF
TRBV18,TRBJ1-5,CASSPEQGQPQHF
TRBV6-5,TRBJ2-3,CASSRQIGTDTQYF
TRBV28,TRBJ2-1,CASSLPGLPGSEQFF
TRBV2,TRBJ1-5,CASRPDDQPQHF